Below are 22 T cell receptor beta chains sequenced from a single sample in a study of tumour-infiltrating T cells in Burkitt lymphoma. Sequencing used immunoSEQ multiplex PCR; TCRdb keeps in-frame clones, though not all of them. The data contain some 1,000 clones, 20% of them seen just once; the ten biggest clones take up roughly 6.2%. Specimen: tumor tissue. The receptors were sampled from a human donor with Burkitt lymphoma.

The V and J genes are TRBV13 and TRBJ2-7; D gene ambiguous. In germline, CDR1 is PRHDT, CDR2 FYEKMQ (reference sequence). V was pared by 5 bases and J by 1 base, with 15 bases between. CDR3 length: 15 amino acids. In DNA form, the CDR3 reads TGTGCCAGCAGCCCCGGTATAGGCCATTCCTACGAGCAGTACTTC. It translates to CASSPGIGHSYEQYF.

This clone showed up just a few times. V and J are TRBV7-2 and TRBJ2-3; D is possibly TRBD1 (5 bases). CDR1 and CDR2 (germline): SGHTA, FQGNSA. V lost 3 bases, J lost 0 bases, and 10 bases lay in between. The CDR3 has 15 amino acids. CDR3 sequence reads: CASSFQGLSTDTQYF. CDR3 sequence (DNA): TGTGCCAGCAGCTTTCAGGGTCTTAGCACAGATACGCAGTATTTT.

The CDR3 DNA is TGTGCCAGCAGTACCGGGACAGGGGGCGAGCAGTACTTC. It codes for CASSTGTGGEQYF. This chain links TRBV2 with TRBJ2-7, with 11 bases matching TRBD1. V lost 5 bases, J lost 6 bases, and 3 bases stayed unmatched. This CDR3 has 13 residues. Per germline, CDR1 SNHLY and CDR2 FYNNEI.

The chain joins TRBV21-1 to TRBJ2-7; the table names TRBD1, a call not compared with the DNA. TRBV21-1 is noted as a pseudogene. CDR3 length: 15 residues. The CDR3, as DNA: TGTGCCAGCAGCTCTGGGGCAGGGTCGGTCCACGAGCAGTACTTC. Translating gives CASSSGAGSVHEQYF.

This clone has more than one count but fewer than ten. The CDR3 DNA is TGTGCCAGCAGCTTAGCCCGACAGGTTTCAACTGAAGCTTTCTTT. It translates to CASSLARQVSTEAFF. V is TRBV11-2 and J is TRBJ1-1, with TRBD1 as a possible D gene (6 bases). This CDR3 has 15 amino acids. V lost 1 base, J lost 5 bases, and 14 bases lay in between. Looked up from germline, CDR1 is SGHAT and CDR2 is FQNNGV.

The CDR3 reads CASSLSLHGGQPQHF. CDR3 nucleotides: TGCGCCAGCAGCCTATCACTGCATGGGGGTCAGCCCCAGCATTTT. The rearrangement uses TRBV4-1 and TRBJ1-5; D is perhaps TRBD1 (5 bases). The CDR3 is 15 amino acids. Trimming removed 4 bases from V and 6 bases from J, with 16 bases in between. CDR1 and CDR2 (germline): MGHRA, YSYEKL.

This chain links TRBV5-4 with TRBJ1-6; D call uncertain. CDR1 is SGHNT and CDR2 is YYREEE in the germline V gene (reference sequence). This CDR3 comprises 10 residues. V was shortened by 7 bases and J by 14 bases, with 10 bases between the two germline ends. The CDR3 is CASGSITLHF. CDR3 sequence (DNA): TGTGCCAGCGGATCCATAACCCTCCACTTT.

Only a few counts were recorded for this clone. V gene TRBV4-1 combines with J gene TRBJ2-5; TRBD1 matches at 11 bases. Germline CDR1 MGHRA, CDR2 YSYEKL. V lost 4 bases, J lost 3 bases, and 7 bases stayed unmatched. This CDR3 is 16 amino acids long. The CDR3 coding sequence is TGCGCCAGCAGCCCAGCCCGGGGACAGGGGGAAGAGACCCAGTACTTC. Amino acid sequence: CASSPARGQGEETQYF.

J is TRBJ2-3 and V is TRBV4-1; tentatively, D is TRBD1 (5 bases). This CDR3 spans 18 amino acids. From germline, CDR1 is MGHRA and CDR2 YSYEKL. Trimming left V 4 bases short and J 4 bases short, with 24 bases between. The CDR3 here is CASSLRPPGLNFADTQYF. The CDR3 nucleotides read TGCGCCAGCAGCCTCAGGCCCCCAGGGTTGAACTTTGCAGATACGCAGTATTTT.

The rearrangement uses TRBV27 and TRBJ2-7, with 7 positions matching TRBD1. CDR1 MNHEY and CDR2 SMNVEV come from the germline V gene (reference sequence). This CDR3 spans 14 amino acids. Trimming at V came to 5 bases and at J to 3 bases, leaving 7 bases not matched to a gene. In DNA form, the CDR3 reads TGTGCCAGCAGTGGCACAGGGGTCGTCTACGAGCAGTACTTC. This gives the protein CASSGTGVVYEQYF.

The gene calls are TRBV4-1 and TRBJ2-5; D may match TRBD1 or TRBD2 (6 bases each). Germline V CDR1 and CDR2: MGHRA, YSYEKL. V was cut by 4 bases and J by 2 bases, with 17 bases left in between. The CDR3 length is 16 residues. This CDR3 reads CASSPPRGQGQETQYF. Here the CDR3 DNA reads TGCGCCAGCAGCCCCCCACGGGGGCAGGGGCAAGAGACCCAGTACTTC.

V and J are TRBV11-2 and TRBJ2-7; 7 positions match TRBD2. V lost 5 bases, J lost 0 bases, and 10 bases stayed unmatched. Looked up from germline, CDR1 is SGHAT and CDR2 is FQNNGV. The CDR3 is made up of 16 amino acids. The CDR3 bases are TGTGCCAGCAGCCTCATCGGTGGCGGGGGCTCCTACGAGCAGTACTTC. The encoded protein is CASSLIGGGGSYEQYF.

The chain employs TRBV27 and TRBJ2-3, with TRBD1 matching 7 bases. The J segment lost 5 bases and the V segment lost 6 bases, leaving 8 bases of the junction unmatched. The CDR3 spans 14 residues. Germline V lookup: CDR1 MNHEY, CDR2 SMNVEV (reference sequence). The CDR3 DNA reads TGTGCCAGCAGCCCTACAGGGGTTTTAGATACGCAGTATTTT. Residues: CASSPTGVLDTQYF.

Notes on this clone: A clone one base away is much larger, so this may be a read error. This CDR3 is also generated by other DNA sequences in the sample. CDR3 in amino acids: CASSYPERTEAFF. CDR3 bases: TGTGCCAGCAGCTACCCTGAACGTACTGAAGCTTTCTTT. The J gene is TRBJ1-1, the V gene TRBV5-4, with D unresolved. Trimming removed 3 bases from V and 5 bases from J, with 11 bases in between. Germline assignment: CDR1 SGHNT and CDR2 YYREEE (reference sequence). CDR3 length: 13 residues. Full variable domain (rest looked up from reference TRBV5-4 and TRBJ1-1): ETGVTQSPTHLIKTRGQQVTLRCSSQSGHNTVSWYQQALGQGPQFIFQYYREEENGRGNFPPRFSGLQFPNYSSELNVNALELDDSALYLCASSYPERTEAFFGQGTRLTVV.

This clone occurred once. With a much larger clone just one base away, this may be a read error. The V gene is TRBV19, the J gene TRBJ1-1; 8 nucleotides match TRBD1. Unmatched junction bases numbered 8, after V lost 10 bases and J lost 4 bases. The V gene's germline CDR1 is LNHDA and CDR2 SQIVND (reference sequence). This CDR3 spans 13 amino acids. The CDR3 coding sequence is TGTGCCATGCCGGGACAGGAAGGCACTGAAGCTTTCTTT. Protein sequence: CAMPGQEGTEAFF.

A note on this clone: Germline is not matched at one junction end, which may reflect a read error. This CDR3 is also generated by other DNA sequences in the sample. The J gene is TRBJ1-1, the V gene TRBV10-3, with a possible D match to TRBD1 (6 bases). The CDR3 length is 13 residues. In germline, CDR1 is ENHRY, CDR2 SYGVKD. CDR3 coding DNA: TGTGCTATCAGCGACAGGCCGAACACTGAAGCTTTCTTT. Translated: CAISDRPNTEAFF.

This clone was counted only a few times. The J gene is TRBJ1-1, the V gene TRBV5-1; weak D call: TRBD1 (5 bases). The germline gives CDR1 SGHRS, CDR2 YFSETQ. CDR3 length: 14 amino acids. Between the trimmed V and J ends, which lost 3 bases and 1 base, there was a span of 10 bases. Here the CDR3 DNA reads TGCGCCAGCAGCTCCGGGACGAAGAACACTGAAGCTTTCTTT. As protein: CASSSGTKNTEAFF.

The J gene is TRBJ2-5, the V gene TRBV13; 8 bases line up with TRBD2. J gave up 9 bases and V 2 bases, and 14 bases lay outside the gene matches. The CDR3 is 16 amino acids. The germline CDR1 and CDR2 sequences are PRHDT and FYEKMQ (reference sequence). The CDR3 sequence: CASSLTVRGGPEAQYF. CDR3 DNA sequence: TGTGCCAGCAGCTTAACGGTTCGCGGGGGGCCGGAGGCCCAGTACTTC.

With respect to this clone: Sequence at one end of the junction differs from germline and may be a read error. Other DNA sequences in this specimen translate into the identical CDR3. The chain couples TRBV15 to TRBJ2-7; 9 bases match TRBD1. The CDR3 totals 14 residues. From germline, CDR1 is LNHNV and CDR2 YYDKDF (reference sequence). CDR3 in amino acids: CATSGRDRVYEQYF. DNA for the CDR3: TGTGCCACCAGCGGCCGGGACAGGGTCTACGAACAGTACTTC.

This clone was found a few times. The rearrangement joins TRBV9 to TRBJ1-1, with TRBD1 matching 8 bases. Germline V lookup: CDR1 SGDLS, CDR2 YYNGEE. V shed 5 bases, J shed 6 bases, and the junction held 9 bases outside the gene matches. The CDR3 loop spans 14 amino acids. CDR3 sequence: CASRHLDRVAEAFF. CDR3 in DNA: TGTGCCAGCAGACACCTGGACAGGGTCGCTGAAGCTTTCTTT.

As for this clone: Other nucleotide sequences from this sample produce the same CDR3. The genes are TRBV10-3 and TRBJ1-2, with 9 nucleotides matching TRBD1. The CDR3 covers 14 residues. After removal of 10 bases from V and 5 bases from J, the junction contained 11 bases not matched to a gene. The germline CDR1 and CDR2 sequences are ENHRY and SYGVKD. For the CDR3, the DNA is TGTGCCACCCTTTCGTCCGGGACAGGGTATGGCTACACCTTC. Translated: CATLSSGTGYGYTF.

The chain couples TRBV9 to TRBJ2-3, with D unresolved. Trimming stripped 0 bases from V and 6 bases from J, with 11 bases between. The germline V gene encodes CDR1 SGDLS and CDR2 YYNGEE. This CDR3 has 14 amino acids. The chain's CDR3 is CASSVGTTRDTQYF. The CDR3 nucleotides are TGTGCCAGCAGCGTAGGGACCACAAGGGATACGCAGTATTTT. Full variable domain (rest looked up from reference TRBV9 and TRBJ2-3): DSGVTQTPKHLITATGQRVTLRCSPRSGDLSVYWYQQSLDQGLQFLIQYYNGEERAKGNILERFSAQQFPDLHSELNLSSLELGDSALYFCASSVGTTRDTQYFGPGTRLTVL.